Each of the 5 T cell receptor beta chains below was sequenced from the same sample in a study of T cells after yellow fever vaccination. MiXCR, run by TCRdb on the 5' RACE reads, gives a single entry per CDR3 protein. The data show around 4,800 distinct CDR3 sequences, with around 7.3% seen just once and roughly 1.5% held by the top ten. The sequenced sample was PBMCs, either bulk or a sorted T-cell subset (CD4+, CD8+, memory, or dextramer-sorted; not recorded which), obtained 15 days after the yellow fever booster vaccination. The receptors originated from a man aged 25 to 40 who received the YFV17D yellow fever vaccine.

In this sample, this clonotype is medium-sized. The V and J genes are TRBV29-1 and TRBJ2-7; tentative D call: TRBD1 (5 bases). The CDR3 totals 13 residues. Between the trimmed V and J ends, which lost 3 bases and 5 bases, there was a span of 14 bases. Germline CDR1 and CDR2: SQVTM and ANQGSEA. Here the CDR3 reads CSVETAGSNEQYF. The CDR3 DNA is TGCAGCGTTGAGACGGCAGGGTCGAACGAGCAGTACTTC.

This clonotype came up many times. The V and J genes are TRBV12-3 or TRBV12-4 and TRBJ1-2; tentatively, D is TRBD1 (5 bases). Trimming pared 3 bases from V and 0 bases from J, leaving 26 bases between. This CDR3 spans 20 amino acids. In DNA form, the CDR3 reads TGTGCCAGCAGTTTTGGCAGGTCGGGGCTTTTGACCCAAGCTAACTATGGCTACACCTTC. Translation: CASSFGRSGLLTQANYGYTF.

In its sample, this clonotype ranks as medium-sized. J is TRBJ2-7 and V is TRBV3-1; no reliable D call. In germline, CDR1 is LGHDT, CDR2 YNNKEL (reference sequence). The V and J ends lost 0 bases and 2 bases respectively, with 2 bases between them. The CDR3 is 12 amino acids. The CDR3 coding sequence is TGTGCCAGCAGCCAAGAGGCCTACGAGCAGTACTTC. Protein: CASSQEAYEQYF.

The chain recombines TRBV4-3 with TRBJ2-1, with D unclear. Trimming stripped 1 base from V and 9 bases from J, with 16 bases between. Germline values: CDR1 LGHNA, CDR2 YSLEER. There are 15 residues in the CDR3. The CDR3 nucleotides are TGCGCCAGCAGCCAAGGGCTCGTCCCTCGCGGTGAGCAGTTCTTC. Its translation is CASSQGLVPRGEQFF.

Relative to its sample, this clonotype is medium-sized (0.01 to 0.1%). The chain uses TRBV24-1 and TRBJ2-2; 7 bases match TRBD1. Germline lookup yields CDR1 KGHDR and CDR2 SFDVKD. There are 16 residues in the CDR3. V trimming: 3 bases; J trimming: 4 bases; junction bases outside the gene matches: 7. Here the CDR3 DNA reads TGTGCCACCAGTGATCCAGGGGCAGGGGGCACCGGGGAGCTGTTTTTT. It yields the protein CATSDPGAGGTGELFF.